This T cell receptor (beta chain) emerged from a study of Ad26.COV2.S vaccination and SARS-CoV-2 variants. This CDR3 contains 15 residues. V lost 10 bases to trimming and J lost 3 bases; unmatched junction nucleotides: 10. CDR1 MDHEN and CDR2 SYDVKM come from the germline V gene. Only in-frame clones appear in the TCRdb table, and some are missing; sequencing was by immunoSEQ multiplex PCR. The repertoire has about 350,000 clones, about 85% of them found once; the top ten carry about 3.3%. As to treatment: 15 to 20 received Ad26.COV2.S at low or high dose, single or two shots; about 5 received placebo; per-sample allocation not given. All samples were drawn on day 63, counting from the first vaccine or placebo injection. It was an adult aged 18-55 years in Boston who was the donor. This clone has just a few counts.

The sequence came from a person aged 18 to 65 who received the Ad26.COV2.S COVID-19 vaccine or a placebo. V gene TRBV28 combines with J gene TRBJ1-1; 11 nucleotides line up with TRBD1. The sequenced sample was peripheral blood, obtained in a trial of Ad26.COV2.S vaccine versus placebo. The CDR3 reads CATGTGGSGDTEAFF. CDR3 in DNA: TGTGCCACCGGGACAGGGGGAAGTGGGGACACTGAAGCTTTCTTT.